The 29 T cell receptor beta chains below all came from one sample that was sequenced in a study of cytomegalovirus exposure and HLA in healthy donors. The protocol was immunoSEQ multiplex PCR, while the TCRdb copy is restricted to in-frame clones and leaves out a portion. In the table there are approximately 150,000 clones, just over 90% of which are singletons. Source material: PBMCs. These TCRs come from a young man in good health and CMV-seronegative.

The chain joins TRBV5-1 to TRBJ1-6; no reliable D call. Trimming removed 1 base at V and 3 bases at J, with 14 bases between. Germline CDR1 is SGHRS and CDR2 is YFSETQ. The CDR3 is 17 residues long. The CDR3 here is CASSLFGREIYNSPLHF. In nucleotides, the CDR3 is TGCGCCAGCAGCTTGTTTGGTAGGGAGATCTATAATTCACCCCTCCACTTT.

V usage is TRBV11-3 and J usage is TRBJ2-1, with 10 bases that match TRBD1. Germline V CDR1 and CDR2: SGHNT, YENEEA. This CDR3 comprises 15 residues. Trimming cost V 1 base and J 5 bases; bases outside gene matches: 2. The CDR3 nucleotides read TGTGCCAGCAGCTTAGGACAGGGGGCCCACAATGAGCAGTTCTTC. Amino acid sequence: CASSLGQGAHNEQFF.

The chain is built from TRBV6-5 and TRBJ2-7; tentative D call: TRBD2 (6 bases). The germline V gene encodes CDR1 MNHEY and CDR2 SVGAGI. Deletions cut 1 base from V and 5 bases from J, with 9 bases between. This CDR3 comprises 13 residues. CDR3 amino acids: CASSYLGGDEQYV. CDR3 coding DNA: TGTGCCAGCAGTTACTTGGGGGGTGACGAGCAGTACGTC.

V is TRBV7-9 and J is TRBJ2-1, with 7 bases that match TRBD2. V dropped 6 bases and J dropped 4; count of bases not matched to a gene: 9. The CDR3 is 15 residues long. Germline V gene data show CDR1 as SEHNR and CDR2 as FQNEAQ (reference sequence). The CDR3 loop is CASSQAGPSYNEQFF. The CDR3 region has the DNA TGTGCCAGCAGTCAAGCGGGACCCTCTTACAATGAGCAGTTCTTC.

This rearrangement joins TRBV10-3 to TRBJ2-5; 9 positions agree with TRBD1. CDR3 size: 15 residues. CDR1 is ENHRY, CDR2 SYGVKD, per germline. V gave up 7 bases and J gave up 5 bases; unmatched junction bases: 11. CDR3 nucleotide sequence: TGTGCCATCATTTGCTTGAACAGGGGGCGGGAGACCCAGTACTTC. Its translation is CAIICLNRGRETQYF.

This clone was counted between two and nine times. This chain uses TRBV6-6 with TRBJ2-7, with D tentatively TRBD1 (6 bases). CDR1 and CDR2 from the germline V gene are MNHNY and SVGAGI (reference sequence). The CDR3 is 13 residues long. Trimming stripped 5 bases from V and 3 bases from J, with 11 bases between. In DNA form, the CDR3 reads TGTGCCAGCAGTCACCGGGACAACTACGAGCAGTACGTC. It specifies CASSHRDNYEQYV.

V and J are TRBV5-8 and TRBJ2-3; 8 nucleotides align to TRBD1. This CDR3 comprises 14 residues. V lost 10 bases, J lost 3 bases, and 10 bases stayed unmatched. Germline V lookup: CDR1 SGHTS, CDR2 YDEGEE. The CDR3 loop reads CAGGQESWTDTQYF. For the CDR3, the DNA is TGTGCCGGGGGACAGGAGTCGTGGACAGATACGCAGTATTTT.

The chain recombines TRBV19 with TRBJ1-5, with D possibly matching TRBD1 (6 bases). This CDR3 has 17 residues. V lost 2 bases and J 1 base, leaving 15 bases between the germline ends. From germline, CDR1 is LNHDA and CDR2 SQIVND (reference sequence). CDR3 residues: CASSILGGLQSNQPQHF. The CDR3 nucleotides are TGTGCCAGTAGTATATTGGGGGGGCTGCAGAGCAATCAGCCCCAGCATTTT.

DNA of the CDR3: TGTGCCAGCAGTCAAAACGGACTGAGCCAAGAGACCCAGTACTTC. Protein product: CASSQNGLSQETQYF. The V and J genes are TRBV6-5 and TRBJ2-5; perhaps TRBD2 as D (5 bases). The germline V gene has CDR1 MNHEY and CDR2 SVGAGI. The CDR3 extends over 15 amino acids. V lost 5 bases to trimming and J lost 1 base, with 14 bases between them.

The genes are TRBV25-1 and TRBJ1-2; a weak D match, TRBD1 (5 bases). Trimming pared 6 bases from V and 7 bases from J, leaving 15 bases between. Germline V gives CDR1 MGHDK, CDR2 SYGVNS. The CDR3 is 13 residues long. This chain's CDR3 is CASSDGGALGYTF. The CDR3 DNA reads TGTGCCAGCAGCGATGGAGGGGCTCTTGGCTACACCTTC.

This rearrangement joins TRBV4-1 to TRBJ1-4; D remains unclear. There are 16 residues in the CDR3. The V end was cut by 3 bases, the J end by 4 bases, with 15 bases between. In germline, CDR1 is MGHRA, CDR2 YSYEKL. CDR3 in DNA: TGCGCCAGCAGCCATGTCGCGGAGAGCTTTAATGAAAAACTGTTTTTT. Its protein product is CASSHVAESFNEKLFF.

The chain carries TRBV5-8 and TRBJ1-4, with 8 bases fitting TRBD1. The CDR3 spans 16 residues. Germline-derived CDR1 and CDR2 are SGHTS and YDEGEE. The V and J ends lost 4 bases and 0 bases, in that order; junction bases with no gene match: 5. The CDR3 here is CASSGGQGPTNEKLFF. The CDR3 DNA sequence: TGTGCCAGCAGCGGTGGACAGGGACCAACTAATGAAAAACTGTTTTTT.

The gene calls are TRBV6-7 and TRBJ2-7; 7 bases line up with TRBD2. TRBV6-7 is annotated as an ORF whose role is uncertain. Losses at the gene ends were 4 bases for V and 2 bases for J; bases not matched to a gene: 8. The CDR3 has 15 amino acids. The CDR3: CASSSLSGWTYEQYV. CDR3 DNA sequence: TGTGCCAGCAGTTCACTTAGCGGGTGGACCTACGAGCAGTACGTC.

The chain carries TRBV11-2 and TRBJ1-6; D call uncertain. Looked up from germline, CDR1 is SGHAT and CDR2 is FQNNGV. The CDR3 sequence is 15 residues long. Trimming left V 2 bases short and J 10 bases short, with 15 bases between. CDR3 DNA sequence: TGTGCCAGCAGCTTAAGAGCGGCCACGGGATCACCCCTCCACTTT. Encoded protein: CASSLRAATGSPLHF. The variable domain in full, with the rest retrieved from reference TRBV11-2 and TRBJ1-6, is EAGVAQSPRYKIIEKRQSVAFWCNPISGHATLYWYQQILGQGPKLLIQFQNNGVVDDSQLPKDRFSAERLKGVDSTLKIQPAKLEDSAVYLCASSLRAATGSPLHFGNGTRLTVT.

This sequence joins TRBV7-6 and TRBJ1-1; D is unresolved. The CDR3 has 19 residues. Germline values: CDR1 SGHVS, CDR2 FNYEAQ. The V gene lost 1 base and the J gene lost 0 bases, with 21 bases spanning the gap. CDR3: CASSLVLFGGREMNTEAFF. In DNA, the CDR3 is TGTGCCAGCAGCTTAGTTCTATTTGGCGGCCGAGAGATGAACACTGAAGCTTTCTTT. Variable domain in full (rest from reference TRBV7-6 and TRBJ1-1): GAGVSQSPRYKVTKRGQDVALRCDPISGHVSLYWYRQALGQGPEFLTYFNYEAQQDKSGLPNDRFSAERPEGSISTLTIQRTEQRDSAMYRCASSLVLFGGREMNTEAFFGQGTRLTVV.

This sequence joins TRBV25-1 and TRBJ2-5, with D hard to call. The CDR3 contains 14 residues. Trimming shortened V by 3 bases and J by 1 base, and 9 bases separated the two germline ends. CDR1 is MGHDK and CDR2 is SYGVNS in the germline V gene. The CDR3 sequence: CASSDSLRQETQYF. The DNA for the CDR3 is TGTGCCAGCAGTGATTCCCTGCGCCAAGAGACCCAGTACTTC.

The chain combines TRBV20-1 with TRBJ2-1, with 11 bases aligning to TRBD1. This CDR3 contains 11 residues. V shed 6 bases and J 15 bases; nucleotides not matched to a gene: 7. The germline V gene encodes CDR1 DFQATT and CDR2 SNEGSKA (reference sequence). The CDR3 DNA sequence: TGCAGTGCCTCGGACAGGGGGCAAGGGTTCTTC. Translation gives CSASDRGQGFF.

V is TRBV2 and J is TRBJ2-1; D is possibly TRBD2 (7 bases). This CDR3 is 15 amino acids long. The V gene's germline CDR1 is SNHLY and CDR2 FYNNEI. The ends were cut back, 3 bases at V and 4 bases at J, with 13 bases in the middle. CDR3 nucleotide sequence: TGTGCCAGCAGTGATGGAGGGGGGGGTTACAATGAGCAGTTCTTC. It translates to CASSDGGGGYNEQFF.

The chain links TRBV5-1 to TRBJ2-3; a weak D match, TRBD2 (6 bases). Deletions cut 4 bases from V and 4 bases from J, with 22 bases between. The CDR3 is 17 residues long. Germline V gene lookup returns CDR1 SGHRS and CDR2 YFSETQ. The CDR3 DNA reads TGCGCCAGCAGCCGGATCCAGGGCCTGCGGAGGGCAGATACGCAGTATTTT. This encodes CASSRIQGLRRADTQYF.

The CDR3 sequence: CASSNLAGGRNEQFF. The CDR3 DNA reads TGTGCCAGCAGCAATCTAGCGGGAGGGCGCAATGAGCAGTTCTTC. The rearrangement uses TRBV2 and TRBJ2-1, with 12 bases that match TRBD2. The germline V gene encodes CDR1 SNHLY and CDR2 FYNNEI. This CDR3 contains 15 residues. Germline trimming cut 6 bases from V and 6 bases from J; bases unmatched to any gene: 6.

The V and J genes are TRBV6-4 and TRBJ1-1; a weak D match, TRBD1 (6 bases). Germline V gene data show CDR1 as MRHNA and CDR2 as SNTAGT. The V and J ends lost 6 bases and 3 bases respectively, with 11 bases between them. This CDR3 is 13 amino acids long. The CDR3: CASSVDSHTEAFF. CDR3 DNA sequence: TGTGCCAGCAGCGTGGACAGCCACACTGAAGCTTTCTTT.

This clone was observed once. This rearrangement joins TRBV6-5 to TRBJ2-5, with 8 bases that match TRBD2. The CDR3 sequence is 16 residues long. V dropped 3 bases and J dropped 4; count of bases not matched to a gene: 10. The germline V gene encodes CDR1 MNHEY and CDR2 SVGAGI. The chain's CDR3 is CASSYWGRGALETQYF. Written as DNA, the CDR3 is TGTGCCAGCAGTTATTGGGGGCGGGGGGCGTTAGAGACCCAGTACTTC.

The gene calls are TRBV5-4 and TRBJ2-2; tentatively, D is TRBD1 (6 bases). Trimming shortened V by 0 bases and J by 0 bases, and 6 bases separated the two germline ends. Germline assignment: CDR1 SGHNT and CDR2 YYREEE (reference sequence). This CDR3 region has 15 residues. CDR3 protein: CASSLDRANTGELFF. CDR3 sequence (DNA): TGTGCCAGCAGCTTGGACAGGGCGAACACCGGGGAGCTGTTTTTT.

This clone was observed a few times. The V and J genes are TRBV30 and TRBJ1-5, with TRBD1 matching 8 bases. Germline CDR1 reads GTSNPN; CDR2 reads SVGIG (reference sequence). This CDR3 is 13 amino acids long. With 0 bases clipped from V and 5 bases from J, the junction kept 0 bases outside the gene matches. CDR3 bases: TGTGCCTGGAGTGTACAGGGGGATCAGCCCCAGCATTTT. This gives the protein CAWSVQGDQPQHF.

The rearrangement links TRBV30 to TRBJ2-3, with 7 bases aligning to TRBD2. Germline V gene data show CDR1 as GTSNPN and CDR2 as SVGIG (reference sequence). This CDR3 is 14 amino acids long. Germline trimming cut 0 bases from V and 6 bases from J; bases unmatched to any gene: 6. The CDR3 spells CAWSVGGVTDTQYF. In DNA, the CDR3 is TGTGCCTGGAGTGTGGGGGGGGTGACTGATACGCAGTATTTT.

The J gene is TRBJ2-7, the V gene TRBV11-2; 7 nucleotides match TRBD1. V dropped 4 bases and J dropped 1; count of bases not matched to a gene: 4. This CDR3 region has 14 residues. Looked up from germline, CDR1 is SGHAT and CDR2 is FQNNGV. The CDR3: CASSSGQLSYEQYF. In DNA, the CDR3 is TGTGCCAGCAGCTCGGGACAGCTTTCCTACGAGCAGTACTTC.

Here the CDR3 reads CAISESTQGANPKWFF. Written as DNA, the CDR3 is TGTGCCATCAGTGAGTCGACTCAGGGGGCGAACCCGAAATGGTTCTTC. The rearrangement joins TRBV10-3 to TRBJ2-1; 8 positions match TRBD1. The CDR3 runs to 16 residues. CDR1 and CDR2 (germline): ENHRY, SYGVKD. Trimming at V came to 0 bases and at J to 15 bases, leaving 16 bases not matched to a gene.

This chain connects TRBV5-1 to TRBJ2-7, with 8 bases matching TRBD2. The CDR3 runs 15 residues. The germline CDR1 and CDR2 sequences are SGHRS and YFSETQ. Unmatched junction bases numbered 11, after V lost 5 bases and J lost 4 bases. The CDR3 nucleotides are TGCGCCAGCAGTGTAACGGGGGGGATCATGTACGAGCAGTACTTC. Its protein is CASSVTGGIMYEQYF.

V gene TRBV2 combines with J gene TRBJ1-1; tentatively, D is TRBD1 (5 bases). Germline CDR1 is SNHLY and CDR2 is FYNNEI. The CDR3 is 11 residues long. V was shortened by 10 bases and J by 9 bases, with 15 bases between the two germline ends. The CDR3 protein is CANKTATQAFF. The DNA for the CDR3 is TGTGCCAACAAGACAGCAACCCAAGCTTTCTTT.